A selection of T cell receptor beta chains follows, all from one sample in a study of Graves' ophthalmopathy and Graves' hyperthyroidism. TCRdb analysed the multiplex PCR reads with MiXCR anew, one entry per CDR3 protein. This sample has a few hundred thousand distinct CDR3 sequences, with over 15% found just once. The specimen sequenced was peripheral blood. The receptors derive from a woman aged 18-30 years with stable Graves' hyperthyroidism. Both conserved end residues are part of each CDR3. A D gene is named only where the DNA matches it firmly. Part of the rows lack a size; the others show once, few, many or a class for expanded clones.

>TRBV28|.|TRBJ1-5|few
CASRTYRAIQPQHF
TGTGCCAGCAGGACCTACAGGGCTATTCAGCCCCAGCATTTT
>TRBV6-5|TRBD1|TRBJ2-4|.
CASSYAGQGAKNIQYF
TGTGCCAGCAGTTACGCAGGACAGGGGGCCAAAAACATTCAGTACTTC
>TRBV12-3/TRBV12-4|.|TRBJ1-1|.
CASSRNRVMNTEAFF
TGTGCCAGCAGTCGAAACAGGGTGATGAACACTGAAGCTTTCTTT
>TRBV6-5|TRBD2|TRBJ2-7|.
CASSYLASGDYEQYF
TGTGCCAGCAGTTACTTGGCTAGCGGAGACTACGAGCAGTACTTC
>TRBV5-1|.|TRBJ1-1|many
CASSLVFGTNTEAFF
TGCGCCAGCAGCTTGGTGTTTGGAACGAACACTGAAGCTTTCTTT
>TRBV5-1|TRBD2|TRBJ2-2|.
CASSLVPSGGANRELFF
TGCGCCAGCAGCTTGGTTCCTAGCGGGGGGGCCAACAGGGAGCTGTTTTTT
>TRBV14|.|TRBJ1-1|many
CASSQNGVPEAFF
TGTGCCAGCAGCCAGAACGGGGTCCCTGAAGCTTTCTTT
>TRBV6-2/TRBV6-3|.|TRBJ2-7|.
CASTDAGGGPYEQYF
TGTGCCAGCACCGACGCGGGCGGAGGCCCCTACGAGCAGTACTTC
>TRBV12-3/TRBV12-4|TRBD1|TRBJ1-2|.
CASSSYLTGNYGYTF
TGTGCCAGCAGTTCCTACCTGACAGGGAACTATGGCTACACCTTC
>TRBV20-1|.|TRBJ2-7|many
CSASKDRASYEQYF
TGCAGTGCTAGTAAGGACAGAGCCTCCTACGAGCAGTACTTC
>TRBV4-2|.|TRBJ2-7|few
CASSPRRNGTPGEQYF
TGTGCCAGCAGCCCGAGAAGGAACGGTACCCCCGGCGAGCAGTACTTC
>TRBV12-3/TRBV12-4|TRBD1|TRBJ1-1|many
CASSSDRGLYTEAFF
TGTGCCAGCAGTTCGGACAGGGGGCTGTATACTGAAGCTTTCTTT
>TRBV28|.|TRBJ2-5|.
CASSSPSLETQYF
TGTGCCAGCAGCTCCCCTAGCCTGGAGACCCAGTACTTC
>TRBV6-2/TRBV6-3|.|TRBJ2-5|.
CASSSNLETQYF
TGTGCCAGCAGTTCTAACCTGGAGACCCAGTACTTC
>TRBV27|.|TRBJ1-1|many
CASSFNKEFEAFF
TGTGCCAGCAGTTTTAATAAGGAATTTGAAGCTTTCTTT
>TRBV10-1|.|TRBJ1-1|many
CASSESMGGDYEAFF
TGCGCCAGCAGTGAGTCGATGGGGGGCGATTATGAAGCTTTCTTT
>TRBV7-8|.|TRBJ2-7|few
CASSLGLGSYEQYF
TGTGCCAGCAGCTTAGGACTGGGCTCCTACGAGCAGTACTTC
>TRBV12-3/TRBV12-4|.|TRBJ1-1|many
CASSLGQGTPTGEAFF
TGTGCCAGCAGTTTGGGGCAGGGAACGCCGACGGGTGAAGCTTTCTTT
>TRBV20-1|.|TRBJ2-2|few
CSARARVPNTGELFF
TGCAGTGCTAGAGCCCGGGTCCCGAACACCGGGGAGCTGTTTTTT
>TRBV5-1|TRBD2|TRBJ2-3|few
CASSLAASGGADTQYF
TGCGCCAGCAGCTTGGCGGCTAGCGGGGGGGCAGATACGCAGTATTTT
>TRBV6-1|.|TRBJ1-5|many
CASSGTFRGFQPQHF
TGTGCCAGCAGTGGAACGTTTCGGGGGTTTCAGCCCCAGCATTTT
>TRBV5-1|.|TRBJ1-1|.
CASSITGSQREAFF
TGCGCCAGCAGCATCACAGGGTCACAGCGTGAAGCTTTCTTT
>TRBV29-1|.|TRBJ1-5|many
CSVEEPQHF
TGCAGCGTTGAGGAGCCCCAGCATTTT
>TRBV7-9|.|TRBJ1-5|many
CASSPPGAGNQPQHF
TGTGCCAGCAGCCCCCCCGGGGCAGGCAATCAGCCCCAGCATTTT
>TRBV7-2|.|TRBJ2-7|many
CASSLAGGSTYEQYF
TGTGCCAGCAGCTTAGCTGGCGGGTCGACCTACGAGCAGTACTTC
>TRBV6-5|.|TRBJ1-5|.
CASSSGILGAEPQHF
TGTGCCAGCAGTTCGGGAATTTTGGGCGCCGAGCCCCAGCATTTT
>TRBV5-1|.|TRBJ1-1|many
CASSFLQAMNTEAFF
TGCGCCAGCAGCTTCCTACAGGCCATGAACACTGAAGCTTTCTTT
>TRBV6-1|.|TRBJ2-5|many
CASSEGAGTPQETQYF
TGTGCCAGCAGTGAAGGAGCGGGGACACCACAAGAGACCCAGTACTTC
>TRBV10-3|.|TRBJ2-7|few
CAISEDRPSYEQYF
TGTGCCATCAGTGAGGACAGGCCCTCCTACGAGCAGTACTTC
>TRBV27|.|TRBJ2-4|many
CASSLESRYKNIQYF
TGTGCCAGCAGTTTGGAGAGTCGGTACAAAAACATTCAGTACTTC
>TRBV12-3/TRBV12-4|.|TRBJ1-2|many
CASSRPTNYGYTF
TGTGCCAGCAGTAGGCCGACGAACTATGGCTACACCTTC
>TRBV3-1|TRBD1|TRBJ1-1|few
CASSLGQGAYHTEAFF
TGTGCCAGCAGCCTAGGACAGGGCGCGTACCACACTGAAGCTTTCTTT
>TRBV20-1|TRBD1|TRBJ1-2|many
CSANGQGDYGYTF
TGCAGTGCTAACGGACAGGGTGACTATGGCTACACCTTC
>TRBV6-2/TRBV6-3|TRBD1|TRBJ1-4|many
CASSGRDRRNEKLFF
TGTGCCAGCAGTGGCCGGGACAGAAGAAATGAAAAACTGTTTTTT
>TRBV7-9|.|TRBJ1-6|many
CASSLGVAGESPLHF
TGTGCCAGCAGCTTAGGGGTGGCAGGGGAATCACCCCTCCACTTT
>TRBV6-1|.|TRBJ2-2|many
CASASAVWDPGELFF
TGTGCCAGCGCTTCGGCGGTTTGGGACCCCGGGGAGCTGTTTTTT
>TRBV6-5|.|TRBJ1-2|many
CASSYSLGYGYTF
TGTGCCAGCAGTTACTCTTTGGGATATGGCTACACCTTC
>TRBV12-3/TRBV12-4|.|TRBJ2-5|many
CASSLSQSEETQYF
TGTGCCAGCAGTTTGAGTCAGTCTGAGGAGACCCAGTACTTC
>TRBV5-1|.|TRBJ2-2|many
CASSLSPGADTGELFF
TGCGCCAGCAGCTTGAGTCCGGGGGCTGACACCGGGGAGCTGTTTTTT
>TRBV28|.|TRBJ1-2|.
CASSFYLDPNYGYTF
TGTGCCAGCAGTTTCTACCTGGATCCTAACTATGGCTACACCTTC
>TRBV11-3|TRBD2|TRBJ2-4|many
CASSLDGVSGGIQYF
TGTGCCAGCAGCTTAGATGGGGTTTCGGGGGGCATTCAGTACTTC
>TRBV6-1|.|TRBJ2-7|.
CASTPPGDHEQYF
TGTGCCAGCACCCCCCCAGGGGACCACGAGCAGTACTTC
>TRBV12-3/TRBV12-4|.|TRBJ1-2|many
CASSSRDRYNYGYTF
TGTGCCAGCAGTTCTCGGGACCGATATAACTATGGCTACACCTTC
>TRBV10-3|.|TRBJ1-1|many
CAISDRRGMNTEAFF
TGTGCCATCAGTGATCGACGGGGCATGAACACTGAAGCTTTCTTT
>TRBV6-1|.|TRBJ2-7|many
CASRRDFLFSYEQYF
TGTGCCAGCAGACGGGACTTTCTATTCTCCTACGAGCAGTACTTC
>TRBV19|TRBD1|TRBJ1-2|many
CASQSGQNYGYTF
TGTGCCAGCCAATCGGGACAGAACTATGGCTACACCTTC
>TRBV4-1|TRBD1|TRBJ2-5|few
CASSHPRDRSQETQYF
TGCGCCAGCAGCCACCCACGGGACAGATCTCAAGAGACCCAGTACTTC
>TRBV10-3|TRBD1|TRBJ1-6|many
CAIRQGASNSPLHF
TGTGCCATCAGGCAGGGGGCTAGTAATTCACCCCTCCACTTT
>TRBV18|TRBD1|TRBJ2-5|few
CASSTGTGDGETQYF
TGTGCCAGCTCAACGGGGACAGGGGATGGAGAGACCCAGTACTTC
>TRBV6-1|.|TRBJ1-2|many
CASSEAGNYGYTF
TGTGCCAGCAGCGAAGCAGGGAACTATGGCTACACCTTC
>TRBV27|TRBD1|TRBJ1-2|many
CASSFAGGLYGYTF
TGTGCCAGCAGTTTCGCAGGGGGACTTTATGGCTACACCTTC
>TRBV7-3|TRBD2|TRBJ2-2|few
CASSKSGGDGGAGELFF
TGTGCCAGCAGCAAAAGCGGGGGCGACGGCGGGGCCGGGGAGCTGTTTTTT
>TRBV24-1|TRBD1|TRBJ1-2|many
CATSDGDSFYGYTF
TGTGCCACCAGTGATGGGGACAGCTTCTATGGCTACACCTTC